The next 14 T cell receptor beta chains were all read from a single sample in a study of cytomegalovirus exposure and HLA in healthy donors. Use of 60 Vbeta and 13 Jbeta primers characterized the PCR. Repertoires were generated with immunoSEQ multiplex PCR, while TCRdb's copy carries only in-frame clones and drops some. The listing contains 160,000 or so clones. Sequenced input: PBMCs. The receptors derive from a man aged 25 to 40 in good health and CMV-seronegative.

V gene TRBV2 combines with J gene TRBJ2-7; a weak D match, TRBD1 (6 bases). V was trimmed by 4 bases and J by 3 bases, leaving 13 bases between them. From germline, CDR1 is SNHLY and CDR2 FYNNEI. The CDR3 runs 14 residues. The CDR3 sequence: CASSVDADSYEQYF. The CDR3 DNA sequence: TGTGCCAGCAGTGTGGATGCGGACAGCTACGAGCAGTACTTC.

The V and J genes are TRBV10-3 and TRBJ2-5; 8 bases fit TRBD1. Germline CDR1 reads ENHRY; CDR2 reads SYGVKD. The junction had 11 bases not matched to a gene; V was cut back by 6 bases and J by 5 bases. The CDR3 sequence is 15 residues long. The CDR3 spells CAISSSTGDRETQYF. The DNA for the CDR3 is TGTGCCATCAGCTCCTCGACAGGGGACCGGGAGACCCAGTACTTC.

The chain recombines TRBV19 with TRBJ1-5, with D possibly TRBD1 on 5 matching bases. The CDR3 has 15 residues. The germline V and J ends were trimmed by 10 bases and 3 bases, with 19 bases remaining between them. Germline V gives CDR1 LNHDA, CDR2 SQIVND (reference sequence). CDR3 residues: CATKPPGIFNQPQHF. The CDR3 coding sequence is TGTGCCACCAAACCGCCAGGGATATTCAATCAGCCCCAGCATTTT.

This chain links TRBV10-3 with TRBJ2-7; D possibly corresponds to TRBD2 (6 bases). Germline loops: CDR1 ENHRY, CDR2 SYGVKD. This CDR3 region has 14 residues. V lost 6 bases to trimming and J lost 2 bases, with 14 bases between them. The CDR3 DNA is TGTGCCATCAGCGACCCCGGGACTCCCTACGAGCAGTACTTC. Its protein product is CAISDPGTPYEQYF.

The chain employs TRBV19 and TRBJ2-5; D gene ambiguous. The CDR3 length is 13 residues. Germline V gene sequence: CDR1 LNHDA, CDR2 SQIVND (reference sequence). Trimming stripped 5 bases from V and 5 bases from J, with 12 bases between. The DNA for the CDR3 is TGTGCCAGTAGTGGAGTCGAGTGGGAGACCCAGTACTTC. This encodes CASSGVEWETQYF. Full variable domain (outside the CDR3, taken from reference TRBV19 and TRBJ2-5): DGGITQSPKYLFRKEGQNVTLSCEQNLNHDAMYWYRQDPGQGLRLIYYSQIVNDFQKGDIAEGYSVSREKKESFPLTVTSAQKNPTAFYLCASSGVEWETQYFGPGTRLLVL.

J is TRBJ2-7 and V is TRBV5-4; the match to TRBD1 covers 7 bases. Trimming took 4 bases from V and 4 from J; bases not matched to a gene: 8. The CDR3 loop spans 14 amino acids. The germline CDR1 and CDR2 sequences are SGHNT and YYREEE (reference sequence). CDR3 residues: CASSPPDRDYEQYF. The CDR3 nucleotides are TGTGCCAGCAGCCCTCCCGACAGGGATTACGAGCAGTACTTC.

The rearrangement joins TRBV19 to TRBJ2-7, with 11 nucleotides matching TRBD2. The V and J ends lost 5 bases and 1 base, in that order; junction bases with no gene match: 13. In germline, CDR1 is LNHDA, CDR2 SQIVND (reference sequence). CDR3 length equals 18 residues. The CDR3 reads CASSPTLAGGPRSYEQYF. In nucleotides, the CDR3 is TGTGCCAGTAGTCCAACATTAGCGGGAGGGCCCAGGTCCTACGAGCAGTACTTC.

V gene TRBV5-1 combines with J gene TRBJ2-3; 16 bases fit TRBD2. The CDR3 loop spans 17 amino acids. CDR1 SGHRS and CDR2 YFSETQ come from the germline V gene. The V gene end was trimmed by 3 bases and the J gene end by 6 bases; junction bases not matched to a gene: 7. CDR3 DNA sequence: TGCGCCAGCAGCTGGATGGGACTAGCGGGAGGGAGGGATACGCAGTATTTT. It translates to CASSWMGLAGGRDTQYF.

This rearrangement joins TRBV5-5 to TRBJ1-2; TRBD1 matches 8 bases. This CDR3 has 14 amino acids. Per the germline V gene, CDR1 is SGHKS and CDR2 is YYEKEE (reference sequence). The trim removed 0 bases at V and 7 bases at J, leaving 5 bases unmatched. CDR3 in DNA: TGTGCCAGCAGCTTGGATCAGGGGGCCGGTGGCTACACCTTC. Translating gives CASSLDQGAGGYTF.

The V gene is TRBV27, the J gene TRBJ2-1; 7 bases map to TRBD2. This CDR3 region has 17 residues. Germline loops: CDR1 MNHEY, CDR2 SMNVEV (reference sequence). V shed 5 bases, J shed 9 bases, and the junction held 19 bases outside the gene matches. CDR3 sequence: CASSSGTGQGLHSEQFF. The CDR3 nucleotides read TGTGCCAGCAGTAGCGGGACGGGTCAGGGCCTACATAGTGAGCAGTTCTTC.

This chain links TRBV28 with TRBJ2-7; D unresolved. The V gene lost 1 base and the J gene lost 5 bases, with 3 bases spanning the gap. The germline gives CDR1 MDHEN, CDR2 SYDVKM. The CDR3 is made up of 11 amino acids. In nucleotides, the CDR3 is TGTGCCAGCAGTTTATTAGACGAGCAGTACTTC. Amino acid sequence: CASSLLDEQYF.

The chain links TRBV19 to TRBJ2-2; no definite D call. Deletions cut 9 bases from V and 7 bases from J, with 9 bases between. Per the germline V gene, CDR1 is LNHDA and CDR2 is SQIVND (reference sequence). The CDR3 is 11 amino acids. The CDR3 spells CASYSGGELFF. CDR3 nucleotide sequence: TGTGCCAGCTATTCGGGCGGGGAGCTGTTTTTT.

J is TRBJ1-5 and V is TRBV7-9; 9 nucleotides agree with TRBD1. CDR3 length equals 14 residues. Trimming at V came to 5 bases and at J to 9 bases, leaving 8 bases not matched to a gene. CDR1 is SEHNR, CDR2 FQNEAQ, per germline (reference sequence). DNA of the CDR3: TGTGCCAGCAGCCCGGGACAGGGCGGAGGGCCCCAGCATTTT. Protein product: CASSPGQGGGPQHF.

The V call is TRBV2, the J call TRBJ1-2, with 9 positions matching TRBD1. V gave up 1 base and J gave up 8 bases; unmatched junction bases: 5. The CDR3 runs to 14 residues. Germline V gene sequence: CDR1 SNHLY, CDR2 FYNNEI. This CDR3 reads CASSEEQGAGGYTF. The CDR3 DNA is TGTGCCAGCAGTGAAGAACAGGGGGCCGGGGGCTACACCTTC.